The next 19 T cell receptor beta chains were all read from a single sample in a study of identifying expanded T cells in peripheral blood. Generated by immunoSEQ multiplex PCR, the TCRdb table keeps only in-frame clones and is missing some. The sample contains 91,000 or so clones, 88% of which appear only once. Sequencing was carried out using blood. These receptors came from a person between 18 and 70 years old in good health.

The J gene is TRBJ1-1, the V gene TRBV28; the D gene is possibly TRBD1 (5 bases). V lost 5 bases and J lost 11, with 21 bases in between. The germline V gene encodes CDR1 MDHEN and CDR2 SYDVKM. The CDR3 is 14 residues long. CDR3: CASSVAGAPLGAFF. The DNA for the CDR3 is TGTGCCAGCAGTGTAGCCGGGGCCCCGTTGGGGGCTTTCTTT.

The chain combines TRBV7-9 with TRBJ2-5; D not resolved. The tail of the sequence fits TRBJ2-7 better, so the J call may be wrong. The CDR3 loop spans 14 amino acids. Germline-derived CDR1 and CDR2 are SEHNR and FQNEAQ (reference sequence). In nucleotides, the CDR3 is TGTGCCAGCAGCTTAGCTTCAGCCTCCTACGAGCAGTACTTC. Its protein is CASSLASASYEQYF.

The V call is TRBV28, the J call TRBJ1-4; D is uncertain. The CDR3 has 14 residues. V was trimmed by 8 bases and J by 5 bases, leaving 15 bases between them. Germline lookup yields CDR1 MDHEN and CDR2 SYDVKM. The CDR3 bases are TGTGCCAGCGCCCGCAGACTGAAAAATGAAAAACTGTTTTTT. It yields the protein CASARRLKNEKLFF.

This clone was seen just once. The rearrangement links TRBV12-5 to TRBJ1-1, with 7 bases that match TRBD1. Germline assignment: CDR1 LGHNT and CDR2 FRNRAP. The CDR3 loop spans 16 amino acids. V shed 3 bases, J shed 3 bases, and the junction held 10 bases outside the gene matches. The CDR3 loop is CASGFDSQGRDTEAFF. The CDR3 nucleotides read TGTGCTAGTGGTTTCGACTCACAGGGGCGAGACACTGAAGCTTTCTTT. Complete variable domain (other parts from reference TRBV12-5 and TRBJ1-1): DARVTQTPRHKVTEMGQEVTMRCQPILGHNTVFWYRQTMMQGLELLAYFRNRAPLDDSGMPKDRFSAEMPDATLATLKIQPSEPRDSAVYFCASGFDSQGRDTEAFFGQGTRLTVV.

The chain combines TRBV2 with TRBJ2-5; D possibly corresponds to TRBD2 (7 bases). In germline, CDR1 is SNHLY, CDR2 FYNNEI. V lost 2 bases, J lost 3 bases, and 22 bases lay in between. The CDR3 has 18 residues. For the CDR3, the DNA is TGTGCCAGCAGTGAACGTAAAGGGTCTGCGGGGGCGGAAGAGACCCAGTACTTC. This sequence encodes CASSERKGSAGAEETQYF.

The V call is TRBV10-1, the J call TRBJ2-5, with 10 bases fitting TRBD1. Germline V gene lookup returns CDR1 WNHNN and CDR2 SYGVQD (reference sequence). This CDR3 contains 14 residues. The J segment lost 5 bases and the V segment lost 3 bases, leaving 3 bases of the junction unmatched. CDR3 sequence reads: CASSEDRGLETQYF. The CDR3 nucleotides read TGCGCCAGCAGTGAAGACAGGGGGCTGGAGACCCAGTACTTC.

The rearrangement uses TRBV19 and TRBJ1-2; D gene uncertain. The V gene's germline CDR1 is LNHDA and CDR2 SQIVND (reference sequence). The CDR3 covers 13 residues. Between the trimmed V and J ends, which lost 6 bases and 2 bases, there was a span of 10 bases. The DNA of the CDR3 is TGTGCCAGTAGCCTTGGTACAAACTATGGCTACACCTTC. It yields the protein CASSLGTNYGYTF. The variable domain in full, completed from reference TRBV19 and TRBJ1-2, reads DGGITQSPKYLFRKEGQNVTLSCEQNLNHDAMYWYRQDPGQGLRLIYYSQIVNDFQKGDIAEGYSVSREKKESFPLTVTSAQKNPTAFYLCASSLGTNYGYTFGSGTRLTVV.

V usage is TRBV5-5 and J usage is TRBJ1-1; D is perhaps TRBD1 (5 bases). Germline V gives CDR1 SGHKS, CDR2 YYEKEE (reference sequence). There are 17 residues in the CDR3. V lost 0 bases, J lost 2 bases, and 17 bases lay in between. The CDR3: CASSLGMGGLGNTEAFF. CDR3 DNA: TGTGCCAGCAGCTTGGGGATGGGGGGTCTAGGAAACACTGAAGCTTTCTTT. Variable domain in full (rest from reference TRBV5-5 and TRBJ1-1): DAGVTQSPTHLIKTRGQQVTLRCSPISGHKSVSWYQQVLGQGPQFIFQYYEKEERGRGNFPDRFSARQFPNYSSELNVNALLLGDSALYLCASSLGMGGLGNTEAFFGQGTRLTVV.

The V and J genes are TRBV6-1 and TRBJ1-2; 7 positions match TRBD1. The CDR3 totals 12 residues. The V gene's germline CDR1 is MNHNS and CDR2 SASEGT. J lost 4 bases, V lost 5 bases, and 1 base had no gene match. CDR3 in DNA: TGTGCCAGCAGTAGGGACAGCTATGGCTACACCTTC. It encodes CASSRDSYGYTF.

The count of this clone is one. The chain combines TRBV4-1 with TRBJ1-6; D is uncertain. Germline V CDR1 and CDR2: MGHRA, YSYEKL. V lost 1 base, J lost 7 bases, and 5 bases lay in between. This CDR3 is 13 amino acids long. The CDR3 is CASSQGLNSPLHF. CDR3 nucleotides: TGCGCCAGCAGCCAAGGATTGAATTCACCCCTCCACTTT.

The V and J genes are TRBV6-5 and TRBJ1-1, with unresolved D. Trimming pared 6 bases from V and 5 bases from J, leaving 13 bases between. The germline CDR1 and CDR2 sequences are MNHEY and SVGAGI. The CDR3 is 13 residues long. CDR3: CASRLGSATEAFF. The DNA of the CDR3 is TGTGCCAGCAGATTGGGCTCGGCGACTGAAGCTTTCTTT.

This chain links TRBV10-3 with TRBJ1-1; 8 nucleotides agree with TRBD1. Germline values: CDR1 ENHRY, CDR2 SYGVKD. The CDR3 contains 17 residues. The V segment lost 5 bases and the J segment 1 base; nucleotides outside the gene matches: 12. The CDR3: CAISLMGTGGGNTEAFF. The DNA for the CDR3 is TGTGCCATCAGTTTAATGGGGACAGGCGGTGGGAACACTGAAGCTTTCTTT.

The chain links TRBV28 to TRBJ2-5; perhaps D is TRBD1 or TRBD2 (5 bases each). Germline loops: CDR1 MDHEN, CDR2 SYDVKM. V lost 6 bases, J lost 1 base, and 15 bases lay in between. This CDR3 is built from 15 residues. Here the CDR3 reads CASRRTGQIQETQYF. The CDR3, as DNA: TGTGCCAGCAGGAGAACGGGGCAGATCCAAGAGACCCAGTACTTC.

This chain joins TRBV5-1 and TRBJ1-6, with D perhaps TRBD1 (5 bases). There are 15 residues in the CDR3. Trimming left V 2 bases short and J 2 bases short, with 8 bases between. Germline V gene lookup returns CDR1 SGHRS and CDR2 YFSETQ. CDR3 DNA: TGCGCCAGCAGCTTTCAGGGAACCTATAATTCACCCCTCCACTTT. Amino acid sequence: CASSFQGTYNSPLHF.

The chain carries TRBV28 and TRBJ1-5; TRBD1 matches 7 bases. Trimming removed 9 bases from V and 6 bases from J; junction bases left unmatched: 11. The CDR3 length is 14 residues. Germline V CDR1 and CDR2: MDHEN, SYDVKM. DNA for the CDR3: TGTGCCAGTTCGTTGGGGAGGGGGCTTCAGCCCCAGCATTTT. It codes for CASSLGRGLQPQHF.

V is TRBV10-3 and J is TRBJ2-7; D is undetermined. V lost 7 bases, J lost 2 bases, and 0 bases lay in between. The CDR3 is 9 amino acids. Germline V gives CDR1 ENHRY, CDR2 SYGVKD. This CDR3 reads CAITYEQYF. CDR3 DNA sequence: TGTGCCATCACCTACGAGCAGTACTTC.

Ten or more counts support this clone. The chain uses TRBV2 and TRBJ2-2; TRBD2 matches 10 bases. The germline CDR1 and CDR2 sequences are SNHLY and FYNNEI. The length of the CDR3 is 14 residues. The V and J ends lost 2 bases and 10 bases, in that order; junction bases with no gene match: 4. The CDR3 is CASSERLAGEELFF. CDR3 sequence (DNA): TGTGCCAGCAGTGAAAGGCTAGCGGGGGAGGAGCTGTTTTTT.

The V and J genes are TRBV19 and TRBJ1-3, with TRBD1 identical over 7 bases. CDR1 is LNHDA and CDR2 is SQIVND in the germline V gene (reference sequence). The CDR3 spans 16 residues. The V and J ends lost 3 bases and 2 bases, in that order; junction bases with no gene match: 7. DNA for the CDR3: TGTGCCAGTAGTATCAGAGGGGGCGATACTGGAAACACCATATATTTT. Translating gives CASSIRGGDTGNTIYF.

The chain couples TRBV10-1 to TRBJ2-5; tentatively, D is TRBD1 (6 bases). The V and J ends lost 4 bases and 3 bases respectively, with 12 bases between them. This CDR3 spans 14 amino acids. Per germline, CDR1 WNHNN and CDR2 SYGVQD (reference sequence). This CDR3 is CASSGPGDEETQYF. The CDR3 bases are TGCGCCAGCAGTGGGCCAGGGGACGAAGAGACCCAGTACTTC.